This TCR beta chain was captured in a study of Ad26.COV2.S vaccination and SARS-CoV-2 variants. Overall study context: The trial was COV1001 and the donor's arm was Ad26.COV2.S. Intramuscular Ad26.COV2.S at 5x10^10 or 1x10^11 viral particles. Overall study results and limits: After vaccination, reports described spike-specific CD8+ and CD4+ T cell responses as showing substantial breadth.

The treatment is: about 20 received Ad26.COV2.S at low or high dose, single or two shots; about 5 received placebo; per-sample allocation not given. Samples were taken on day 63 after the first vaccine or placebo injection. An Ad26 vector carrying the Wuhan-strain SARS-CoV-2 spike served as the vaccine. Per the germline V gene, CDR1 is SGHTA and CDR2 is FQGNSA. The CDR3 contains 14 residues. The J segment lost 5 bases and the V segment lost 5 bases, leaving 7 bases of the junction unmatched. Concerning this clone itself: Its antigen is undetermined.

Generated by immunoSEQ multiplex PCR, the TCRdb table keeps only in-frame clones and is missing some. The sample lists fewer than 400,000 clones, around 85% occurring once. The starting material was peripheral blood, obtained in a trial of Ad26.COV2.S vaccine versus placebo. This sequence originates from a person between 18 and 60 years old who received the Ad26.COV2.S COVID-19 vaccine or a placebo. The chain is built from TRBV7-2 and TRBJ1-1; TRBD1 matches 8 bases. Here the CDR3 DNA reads TGTGCCAGCAGCGTCAACAGGGGGAGAACTGAAGCTTTCTTT. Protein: CASSVNRGRTEAFF.